This record covers a single TCR beta chain. The germline V gene encodes CDR1 PRHDT and CDR2 FYEKMQ (reference sequence). This CDR3 has 13 amino acids. Trimming stripped 4 bases from V and 5 bases from J, with 9 bases between. Authors' data handling: Counts of nucleated cells, estimated from reference gene primer amplification, were obtained. Here immunoSEQ multiplex PCR was the method, and the copy in TCRdb shows in-frame clones only, minus some. V and J calls and clone size come straight from that table; D and trimming were deduced from the DNA. This sample carries about 110,000 clones, less than 75% of them seen once, and the ten largest clones take about 1.8%. The sample originates from a study of blood T cell repertoires in COVID-19. Overall study context: From T cells, B-cell-depleted T cells, or PBMCs came the material, which was cDNA or gDNA.

This TCR came from a woman aged 40 to 50 with acute or convalescent COVID-19. The V and J genes are TRBV13 and TRBJ1-3; perhaps TRBD1 as D (5 bases). Input material: peripheral blood. Here the CDR3 reads CASSSGSRNTIYF. As DNA, the CDR3 is TGTGCCAGCAGCTCAGGGAGTAGAAACACCATATATTTT.